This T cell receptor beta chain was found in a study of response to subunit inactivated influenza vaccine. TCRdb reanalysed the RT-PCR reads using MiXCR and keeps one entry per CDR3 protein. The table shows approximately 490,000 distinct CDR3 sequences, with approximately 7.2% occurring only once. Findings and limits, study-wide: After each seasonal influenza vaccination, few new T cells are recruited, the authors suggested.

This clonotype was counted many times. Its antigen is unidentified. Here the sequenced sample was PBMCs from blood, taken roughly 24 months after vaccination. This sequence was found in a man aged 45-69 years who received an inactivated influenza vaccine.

In nucleotides, the CDR3 is TGTGCCAGCAGTTTATCAGGGATGGAGACCCAGTACTTC. Protein: CASSLSGMETQYF. The chain carries TRBV12-3 or TRBV12-4 and TRBJ2-5; tentative D call: TRBD1 (5 bases). The V end lost 2 bases, the J end lost 5 bases, and 9 bases lay between the germline ends. The CDR3 consists of 13 residues.